This is a list of T cell receptor beta chains from one sample in a study of shared clonotypes between healthy human individuals. The repertoire was sequenced with immunoSEQ multiplex PCR; TCRdb's copy has only in-frame clones and lacks some. The table includes about 2 million clones, about 94% detected once. Specimen: naive CD8+ T cells sorted from blood. These receptors were collected from a man aged 18-30 years in good health. Each CDR3 is given with its conserved first and last residue. A D gene is named only where the DNA matches it firmly. Expanded clones are given a class, and other clones once, few, many or no size at all.

J gene: TRBJ1-6; clone size: -; CDR3 length: 15; V gene: TRBV4-1; D gene: -; CDR3 protein: CASSPIRVSESPLHF; CDR3 DNA: TGCGCCAGCAGCCCGATCAGGGTAAGCGAATCACCCCTCCACTTT
J gene: TRBJ2-1; clone size: -; CDR3 length: 15; V gene: TRBV2; D gene: TRBD2; CDR3 protein: CASKISGGPYNEQFF; CDR3 DNA: TGTGCCAGCAAAATTAGCGGGGGACCTTACAATGAGCAGTTCTTC
J gene: TRBJ2-5; clone size: -; CDR3 length: 12; V gene: TRBV27; D gene: -; CDR3 protein: CASISPMETQYF; CDR3 DNA: TGTGCCAGCATCTCCCCTATGGAGACCCAGTACTTC
J gene: TRBJ2-1; clone size: -; CDR3 length: 11; V gene: TRBV14; D gene: -; CDR3 protein: CASSQGDEQFF; CDR3 DNA: TGTGCCAGCAGCCAAGGGGATGAGCAGTTCTTC
J gene: TRBJ2-1; clone size: -; CDR3 length: 16; V gene: TRBV4-3; D gene: -; CDR3 protein: CASSPRLRDGYNEQFF; CDR3 DNA: TGCGCCAGCAGCCCGAGATTGAGGGACGGTTACAATGAGCAGTTCTTC
J gene: TRBJ2-5; clone size: -; CDR3 length: 12; V gene: TRBV6-5; D gene: -; CDR3 protein: CATLGGAGEQYF; CDR3 DNA: TGTGCCACCCTGGGGGGGGCAGGAGAGCAGTACTTC
J gene: TRBJ2-3; clone size: -; CDR3 length: 15; V gene: TRBV6-1; D gene: -; CDR3 protein: CASSEGRTSTDTQYF; CDR3 DNA: TGTGCCAGCAGTGAAGGCAGGACTAGCACAGATACGCAGTATTTT
J gene: TRBJ2-3; clone size: -; CDR3 length: 16; V gene: TRBV7-2; D gene: TRBD2; CDR3 protein: CASSLASGSETDTQYF; CDR3 DNA: TGTGCCAGCAGCTTAGCTAGCGGGAGTGAGACAGATACGCAGTATTTT
J gene: TRBJ2-2; clone size: -; CDR3 length: 16; V gene: TRBV27; D gene: TRBD1; CDR3 protein: CASSTLDRTNTGELFF; CDR3 DNA: TGTGCCAGCAGTACCCTGGACAGGACGAACACCGGGGAGCTGTTTTTT
J gene: TRBJ2-4; clone size: -; CDR3 length: 11; V gene: TRBV11-2; D gene: -; CDR3 protein: CASSSTGIQYF; CDR3 DNA: TGTGCCAGCAGCTCCACCGGCATTCAGTACTTC
J gene: TRBJ2-7; clone size: -; CDR3 length: 13; V gene: TRBV5-6; D gene: -; CDR3 protein: CASSYLESYEQYF; CDR3 DNA: TGTGCCAGCAGCTACCTGGAATCCTACGAGCAGTACTTC
J gene: TRBJ2-3; clone size: -; CDR3 length: 14; V gene: TRBV6-5; D gene: -; CDR3 protein: CASSYVPGPDTQYF; CDR3 DNA: TGTGCCAGCAGTTACGTTCCAGGCCCAGATACGCAGTATTTT
J gene: TRBJ2-5; clone size: once; CDR3 length: 15; V gene: TRBV6-1; D gene: -; CDR3 protein: CASSLHGLRGETQYF; CDR3 DNA: TGTGCCAGCAGCCTACATGGGTTAAGGGGAGAGACCCAGTACTTC
J gene: TRBJ2-7; clone size: once; CDR3 length: 14; V gene: TRBV7-9; D gene: -; CDR3 protein: CASSLEGSSYEQYF; CDR3 DNA: TGTGCCAGCAGCTTAGAAGGGTCCTCCTACGAGCAGTACTTC
J gene: TRBJ2-7; clone size: -; CDR3 length: 14; V gene: TRBV7-8; D gene: -; CDR3 protein: CASSDGASSYEQYF; CDR3 DNA: TGTGCCAGCAGCGACGGTGCAAGCTCCTACGAGCAGTACTTC
J gene: TRBJ1-1; clone size: -; CDR3 length: 14; V gene: TRBV19; D gene: -; CDR3 protein: CASSIVGDNTEAFF; CDR3 DNA: TGTGCCAGTAGTATAGTTGGGGATAACACTGAAGCTTTCTTT
J gene: TRBJ2-2; clone size: once; CDR3 length: 14; V gene: TRBV29-1; D gene: -; CDR3 protein: CSVEFGGYTGELFF; CDR3 DNA: TGCAGCGTGGAATTTGGGGGGTACACCGGGGAGCTGTTTTTT
J gene: TRBJ2-1; clone size: -; CDR3 length: 16; V gene: TRBV27; D gene: TRBD2; CDR3 protein: CASSLSGEGRGYEQFF; CDR3 DNA: TGTGCCAGCAGTTTATCGGGGGAGGGCCGAGGCTATGAGCAGTTCTTC
J gene: TRBJ2-1; clone size: -; CDR3 length: 16; V gene: TRBV27; D gene: TRBD1; CDR3 protein: CASSLSAGTGDHEQFF; CDR3 DNA: TGTGCCAGCAGTTTATCGGCAGGGACAGGGGACCATGAGCAGTTCTTC
J gene: TRBJ2-3; clone size: -; CDR3 length: 15; V gene: TRBV9; D gene: TRBD1; CDR3 protein: CASTRDRTSTDTQYF; CDR3 DNA: TGTGCCAGCACCAGGGACAGGACTAGCACAGATACGCAGTATTTT
J gene: TRBJ1-1; clone size: -; CDR3 length: 15; V gene: TRBV7-8; D gene: -; CDR3 protein: CASSLDGGSNTEAFF; CDR3 DNA: TGTGCCAGCAGCTTAGACGGGGGGTCGAACACTGAAGCTTTCTTT
J gene: TRBJ1-1; clone size: -; CDR3 length: 13; V gene: TRBV10-2; D gene: -; CDR3 protein: CASSVYQDTEAFF; CDR3 DNA: TGCGCCAGCAGTGTATATCAGGACACTGAAGCTTTCTTT
J gene: TRBJ1-4; clone size: -; CDR3 length: 15; V gene: TRBV7-9; D gene: -; CDR3 protein: CASSLLGQTREKLFF; CDR3 DNA: TGTGCCAGCAGCTTATTAGGCCAGACGCGAGAAAAACTGTTTTTT
J gene: TRBJ2-3; clone size: once; CDR3 length: 16; V gene: TRBV5-1; D gene: -; CDR3 protein: CASSLGREEGTDTQYF; CDR3 DNA: TGCGCCAGCAGCTTGGGTCGGGAAGAGGGCACAGATACGCAGTATTTT
J gene: TRBJ2-3; clone size: -; CDR3 length: 15; V gene: TRBV6-5; D gene: TRBD2; CDR3 protein: CASSWGTSATDTQYF; CDR3 DNA: TGTGCCAGCAGTTGGGGGACTAGCGCTACAGATACGCAGTATTTT
J gene: TRBJ1-4; clone size: -; CDR3 length: 17; V gene: TRBV15; D gene: TRBD1; CDR3 protein: CATKNRDSTPSGEKLFF; CDR3 DNA: TGTGCCACGAAAAACCGGGACAGTACCCCATCGGGTGAAAAACTGTTTTTT
J gene: TRBJ2-7; clone size: -; CDR3 length: 15; V gene: TRBV4-3; D gene: -; CDR3 protein: CASSQDHAGAYEQYF; CDR3 DNA: TGCGCCAGCAGCCAAGATCACGCAGGGGCCTACGAGCAGTACTTC
J gene: TRBJ1-1; clone size: -; CDR3 length: 12; V gene: TRBV4-1; D gene: -; CDR3 protein: CASSQAGIGAFF; CDR3 DNA: TGCGCCAGCAGCCAAGCGGGGATCGGAGCTTTCTTT
J gene: TRBJ2-7; clone size: once; CDR3 length: 15; V gene: TRBV11-2; D gene: TRBD1; CDR3 protein: CASSIGLGQGYEQYF; CDR3 DNA: TGTGCCAGCAGCATAGGGTTGGGACAGGGATACGAGCAGTACTTC
J gene: TRBJ2-7; clone size: -; CDR3 length: 13; V gene: TRBV27; D gene: -; CDR3 protein: CASSLGPIYEQYF; CDR3 DNA: TGTGCCAGCAGTTTAGGTCCCATTTACGAGCAGTACTTC
J gene: TRBJ2-7; clone size: -; CDR3 length: 17; V gene: TRBV11-2; D gene: TRBD1; CDR3 protein: CASSLAKLGTATYEQYF; CDR3 DNA: TGTGCCAGCAGCTTAGCTAAACTAGGGACAGCTACCTACGAGCAGTACTTC
J gene: TRBJ2-2; clone size: -; CDR3 length: 16; V gene: TRBV7-7; D gene: TRBD2; CDR3 protein: CASSLEGLAFSGELFF; CDR3 DNA: TGTGCTAGCAGCTTAGAAGGACTAGCTTTTTCCGGGGAGCTGTTTTTT
J gene: TRBJ2-3; clone size: -; CDR3 length: 10; V gene: TRBV30; D gene: -; CDR3 protein: CAWEAGTQYF; CDR3 DNA: TGTGCCTGGGAGGCAGGTACGCAGTATTTT
J gene: TRBJ2-3; clone size: -; CDR3 length: 13; V gene: TRBV29-1; D gene: -; CDR3 protein: CSVETGLTDTQYF; CDR3 DNA: TGCAGCGTTGAAACCGGTCTTACAGATACGCAGTATTTT
J gene: TRBJ2-1; clone size: once; CDR3 length: 15; V gene: TRBV9; D gene: TRBD2; CDR3 protein: CASSVSAGDNNEQFF; CDR3 DNA: TGTGCCAGCAGCGTGTCAGCGGGGGACAACAATGAGCAGTTCTTC
J gene: TRBJ2-7; clone size: -; CDR3 length: 16; V gene: TRBV4-3; D gene: TRBD2; CDR3 protein: CASSQDWAGGSYEQYF; CDR3 DNA: TGCGCCAGCAGCCAAGATTGGGCGGGAGGTTCGTACGAGCAGTACTTC
J gene: TRBJ1-4; clone size: -; CDR3 length: 13; V gene: TRBV5-5; D gene: -; CDR3 protein: CASSLLPGEKLFF; CDR3 DNA: TGTGCCAGCAGCTTACTACCTGGGGAAAAACTGTTTTTT
J gene: TRBJ1-1; clone size: -; CDR3 length: 15; V gene: TRBV6-1; D gene: -; CDR3 protein: CASSEVGHLNTEAFF; CDR3 DNA: TGTGCCAGCAGTGAAGTAGGGCATCTGAACACTGAAGCTTTCTTT
J gene: TRBJ2-3; clone size: -; CDR3 length: 14; V gene: TRBV11-2; D gene: -; CDR3 protein: CASSYGTSTDTQYF; CDR3 DNA: TGTGCCAGCAGCTACGGGACTAGCACAGATACGCAGTATTTT
J gene: TRBJ2-7; clone size: -; CDR3 length: 14; V gene: TRBV11-2; D gene: -; CDR3 protein: CASSPVGVGYEQYF; CDR3 DNA: TGTGCCAGCAGCCCGGTAGGGGTCGGCTACGAGCAGTACTTC
J gene: TRBJ1-5; clone size: -; CDR3 length: 15; V gene: TRBV15; D gene: -; CDR3 protein: CATSRDRGKYQPQHF; CDR3 DNA: TGTGCCACCAGCAGGGATCGAGGGAAATATCAGCCCCAGCATTTT
J gene: TRBJ2-5; clone size: -; CDR3 length: 14; V gene: TRBV7-7; D gene: -; CDR3 protein: CASSNQGRLETQYF; CDR3 DNA: TGTGCTAGCAGCAACCAGGGGCGCCTGGAGACCCAGTACTTC
J gene: TRBJ1-2; clone size: -; CDR3 length: 17; V gene: TRBV27; D gene: TRBD1; CDR3 protein: CASSLSSGDRGSYGYTF; CDR3 DNA: TGTGCCAGCAGTTTATCGTCGGGGGACAGGGGTAGTTATGGCTACACCTTC
J gene: TRBJ2-7; clone size: -; CDR3 length: 15; V gene: TRBV27; D gene: TRBD2; CDR3 protein: CASSFASGRPYEQYF; CDR3 DNA: TGTGCCAGCAGTTTTGCCAGCGGGAGGCCCTACGAGCAGTACTTC
J gene: TRBJ1-1; clone size: -; CDR3 length: 14; V gene: TRBV27; D gene: -; CDR3 protein: CASSPGTMNTEAFF; CDR3 DNA: TGTGCCAGCAGCCCAGGGACAATGAACACTGAAGCTTTCTTT
J gene: TRBJ1-1; clone size: -; CDR3 length: 14; V gene: TRBV19; D gene: TRBD1; CDR3 protein: CASSATGVNTEAFF; CDR3 DNA: TGTGCCAGTAGTGCGACAGGGGTGAACACTGAAGCTTTCTTT
J gene: TRBJ2-7; clone size: -; CDR3 length: 12; V gene: TRBV5-1; D gene: -; CDR3 protein: CASSFSFSEQYF; CDR3 DNA: TGCGCCAGCAGCTTTTCTTTCAGCGAGCAGTACTTC